The clone carrying this T cell receptor (beta chain) showed up just a few times. What it binds is not known. Treatment of the sample: 10-day PBMC culture with coronavirus spike peptide pools or control peptides (ViraFEST assay). IL-2 (around 9.8 IU/ml) and peptide pools (about 9 ug/ml) were added to cultures of 1.5 million to 2 million PBMCs per well. V was clipped by 0 bases and J by 5 bases, with 11 bases between them. CDR3 length: 14 residues. From germline, CDR1 is SGHTS and CDR2 YDEGEE. This entry is derived from a study of vaccination and CD4 T cells after COVID-19. Overall study context: Post-COVID specimens were obtained a median 101 days after diagnosis (range 35 to 161). Stimulation used overlapping spike peptides from SARS-CoV-2, HCoV-NL63, HCoV-OC43 and HCoV-229E.

CD4+ T cells that had been cultured provided DNA sequenced with the Oncomine TCR Beta short-read assay. In TCRdb, the PCR reads were re-called with MiXCR into one record per CDR3 protein. The data contain more than 10,000 distinct CDR3 sequences, approximately 52% of them singletons. The rearrangement links TRBV5-8 to TRBJ1-2; D is possibly TRBD1 (6 bases). The sequenced sample consisted of CD4+ T cells from blood, cultured in vitro. The source is a human donor who had recovered from COVID-19. The DNA of the CDR3 is TGTGCCAGCAGCTTGGGTACAGGGAGTTATGGCTACACCTTC. It translates to CASSLGTGSYGYTF. Based on the CDR3 plus reference TRBV5-8 and TRBJ1-2, the full variable domain is EAGVTQSPTHLIKTRGQQATLRCSPISGHTSVYWYQQALGLGLQFLLWYDEGEERNRGNFPPRFSGRQFPNYSSELNVNALELEDSALYLCASSLGTGSYGYTFGSGTRLTVV.